A single sample gave rise to the 23 T cell receptor beta chains below, sequenced in a study of blood T cell repertoires in COVID-19. The data were produced by immunoSEQ multiplex PCR, yet TCRdb's version contains in-frame clones alone and is incomplete. The sample has 390,000 or so clones, around 91% seen once; the top ten hold 1%. Sequencing used PBMCs or T cells enriched from blood (not recorded which). The source is a man aged 18 to 35 who had recovered from COVID-19.

This sequence joins TRBV7-2 and TRBJ1-5; D uncertain. CDR1 and CDR2 from the germline V gene are SGHTA and FQGNSA. V lost 5 bases to trimming and J lost 6 bases, with 11 bases between them. CDR3 length: 13 amino acids. The CDR3 DNA reads TGTGCCAGCAGCCCCCTTCCCGGTCAGCCCCAGCATTTT. Residues: CASSPLPGQPQHF.

The chain employs TRBV18 and TRBJ1-1; maybe TRBD1 (6 bases). V lost 1 base, J lost 2 bases, and 11 bases lay in between. CDR1 is KGHSH, CDR2 LQKENI, per germline. This CDR3 contains 15 residues. Here the CDR3 reads CASSPLGQLNTEAFF. The CDR3, as DNA: TGTGCCAGCTCACCACTTGGACAGCTTAACACTGAAGCTTTCTTT. The variable domain in full, with the rest retrieved from reference TRBV18 and TRBJ1-1, is NAGVMQNPRHLVRRRGQEARLRCSPMKGHSHVYWYRQLPEEGLKFMVYLQKENIIDESGMPKERFSAEFPKEGPSILRIQQVVRGDSAAYFCASSPLGQLNTEAFFGQGTRLTVV.

The sample holds many counts of this clone. The chain is built from TRBV6-1 and TRBJ2-3; possibly TRBD2 for D (7 bases). The CDR3 length is 17 residues. V was shortened by 3 bases and J by 4 bases, with 20 bases between the two germline ends. The germline V gene has CDR1 MNHNS and CDR2 SASEGT. The CDR3: CASSERGLVGRPDTQYF. As DNA, the CDR3 is TGTGCCAGCAGTGAGCGGGGGCTAGTGGGGAGGCCAGATACGCAGTATTTT.

The chain links TRBV4-1 to TRBJ2-7, with 10 positions matching TRBD2. CDR1 is MGHRA, CDR2 YSYEKL, per germline. Losses at the gene ends were 0 bases for V and 9 bases for J; bases not matched to a gene: 11. The CDR3 contains 16 residues. The CDR3 reads CASSQEFSGRRGGQYF. CDR3 nucleotide sequence: TGCGCCAGCAGCCAAGAGTTTAGCGGGAGGAGAGGTGGGCAGTACTTC.

The V and J genes are TRBV6-5 and TRBJ1-5; D not resolved. The CDR3 runs to 13 residues. Germline V CDR1 and CDR2: MNHEY, SVGAGI. The V end lost 7 bases, the J end lost 4 bases, and 11 bases lay between the germline ends. CDR3 DNA: TGTGCCAGCACCTCTTACGGGAATCAGCCCCAGCATTTT. As protein: CASTSYGNQPQHF.

The chain has TRBV18 and TRBJ2-7; 11 positions agree with TRBD2. This CDR3 is built from 15 residues. Germline V gene lookup returns CDR1 KGHSH and CDR2 LQKENI. Unmatched junction bases numbered 4, after V lost 0 bases and J lost 6 bases. DNA for the CDR3: TGTGCCAGCTCACCACCTAGCGGGAGGGACCGCGAGCAGTACTTC. It encodes CASSPPSGRDREQYF.

This clone was observed a single time. V usage is TRBV4-2 and J usage is TRBJ2-1; a weak D match, TRBD1 (6 bases). The CDR3 runs to 15 residues. The ends were cut back, 1 base at V and 5 bases at J, with 12 bases in the middle. Germline CDR1 and CDR2: LGHNA and YNFKEQ. CDR3 in amino acids: CASSQGGHLNNEQFF. The CDR3 coding sequence is TGTGCCAGCAGCCAAGGGGGACACCTGAACAATGAGCAGTTCTTC.

The chain links TRBV27 to TRBJ1-5; TRBD1 is a possible D gene (5 bases). V was shortened by 1 base and J by 7 bases, with 17 bases between the two germline ends. CDR1 and CDR2 (germline): MNHEY, SMNVEV (reference sequence). The CDR3 is made up of 16 amino acids. CDR3 nucleotide sequence: TGTGCCAGCAGTTTATTTGCGGGCGGGGGAGGGCAGCCCCAGCATTTT. Its translation: CASSLFAGGGGQPQHF.

The chain combines TRBV29-1 with TRBJ2-1; 10 positions match TRBD2. V shed 0 bases, J shed 6 bases, and the junction held 5 bases outside the gene matches. This CDR3 comprises 15 residues. The germline gives CDR1 SQVTM, CDR2 ANQGSEA. The CDR3 DNA reads TGCAGCGTTGAAGACCCTAGCGGGGGCAGCAATGAGCAGTTCTTC. It specifies CSVEDPSGGSNEQFF.

J is TRBJ1-6 and V is TRBV3-1 (or the pseudogene TRBV3-2); D may be TRBD1 (5 bases). Germline V CDR1 and CDR2: LGHDT, YNNKEL (reference sequence). Trimming took off 0 bases at V and 5 bases at J, with 8 bases between the two ends. The CDR3 spans 15 residues. The CDR3 DNA follows: TGTGCCAGCAGCCAAGATTTGACAGATAATTCACCCCTCCACTTT. Its protein product is CASSQDLTDNSPLHF.

This clone was seen once. The V and J genes are TRBV28 and TRBJ2-7; 8 bases match TRBD2. Germline CDR1 MDHEN, CDR2 SYDVKM. J gave up 2 bases and V 4 bases, and 10 bases lay outside the gene matches. CDR3 length equals 16 residues. This chain's CDR3 is CASSSTSVPHPYEQYF. CDR3 coding DNA: TGTGCCAGCAGTTCGACTAGCGTGCCCCACCCCTACGAGCAGTACTTC.

V gene TRBV18 combines with J gene TRBJ2-7; D gene uncertain. Between the trimmed V and J ends, which lost 2 bases and 3 bases, there was a span of 8 bases. The germline V gene encodes CDR1 KGHSH and CDR2 LQKENI. This CDR3 has 13 residues. The CDR3 region is CASSPAVGYEQYF. DNA of the CDR3: TGTGCCAGCTCACCAGCGGTGGGCTACGAGCAGTACTTC.

In this sample, this clone turned up once. This chain joins TRBV6-5 and TRBJ2-7; a possible D gene is TRBD1 (6 bases). Trimming took off 7 bases at V and 4 bases at J, with 17 bases between the two ends. The germline V gene has CDR1 MNHEY and CDR2 SVGAGI. CDR3 length: 14 residues. This CDR3 reads CASTSARTAYEQYF. CDR3 in DNA: TGTGCCAGCACCTCCGCTCGGACAGCTTACGAGCAGTACTTC.

This clone was counted between two and nine times. CDR3 coding DNA: TGTGCCAGCTCACCAGGGAGGGACACCGGGGAGCTGTTTTTT. As protein: CASSPGRDTGELFF. The rearrangement links TRBV18 to TRBJ2-2, with 7 nucleotides matching TRBD2. Germline V lookup: CDR1 KGHSH, CDR2 LQKENI. V was clipped by 2 bases and J by 3 bases; unmatched bases: 0. This CDR3 contains 14 residues.

The chain joins TRBV19 to TRBJ2-7; tentative D call: TRBD1 (6 bases). V was clipped by 5 bases and J by 2 bases, with 19 bases between them. The CDR3 sequence is 16 residues long. Germline V gene sequence: CDR1 LNHDA, CDR2 SQIVND (reference sequence). The CDR3 region has the DNA TGTGCCAGTAGTGCCCGGACAGTGACGGGAACCTACGAGCAGTACTTC. It encodes CASSARTVTGTYEQYF. Full variable domain (rest looked up from reference TRBV19 and TRBJ2-7): DGGITQSPKYLFRKEGQNVTLSCEQNLNHDAMYWYRQDPGQGLRLIYYSQIVNDFQKGDIAEGYSVSREKKESFPLTVTSAQKNPTAFYLCASSARTVTGTYEQYFGPGTRLTVT.

This clone was observed once. The chain combines TRBV9 with TRBJ2-1; 8 bases agree with TRBD1. Losses at the gene ends were 0 bases for V and 4 bases for J; bases not matched to a gene: 3. CDR3 length: 15 amino acids. Germline V CDR1 and CDR2: SGDLS, YYNGEE. This CDR3 is CASSVGGQAYNEQFF. In nucleotides, the CDR3 is TGTGCCAGCAGCGTAGGGGGACAGGCGTACAATGAGCAGTTCTTC.

The chain has TRBV5-1 and TRBJ1-1, with D perhaps matching TRBD1 (5 bases). The CDR3 loop spans 15 amino acids. Trimming shortened V by 4 bases and J by 1 base, and 14 bases separated the two germline ends. CDR1 is SGHRS and CDR2 is YFSETQ in the germline V gene. CDR3 loop: CASSRRDGQNTEAFF. The CDR3 DNA follows: TGCGCCAGCAGCAGGAGGGACGGACAGAACACTGAAGCTTTCTTT.

The chain employs TRBV7-8 and TRBJ1-5, with 9 bases that match TRBD1. V was clipped by 5 bases and J by 5 bases; unmatched bases: 10. Germline V lookup: CDR1 SGHVS, CDR2 FQNEAQ. The CDR3 is 16 residues long. The CDR3, as DNA: TGTGCCAGCAGCCCACAAACGGGACAGGGCGATCAGCCCCAGCATTTT. Protein sequence: CASSPQTGQGDQPQHF. The full variable domain, its missing parts supplied by reference TRBV7-8 and TRBJ1-5, is GAGVSQSPRYKVAKRGQDVALRCDPISGHVSLFWYQQALGQGPEFLTYFQNEAQLDKSGLPSDRFFAERPEGSVSTLKIQRTQQEDSAVYLCASSPQTGQGDQPQHFGDGTRLSIL.

V is TRBV27 and J is TRBJ2-7; tentatively, D is TRBD1 (6 bases). Germline CDR1 is MNHEY and CDR2 is SMNVEV (reference sequence). CDR3 length: 16 residues. Deletions cut 6 bases from V and 4 bases from J, with 22 bases between. CDR3 nucleotide sequence: TGTGCCAGCAGCCTAAACCCGTCGGGAAGGGGGTACGAGCAGTACTTC. It yields the protein CASSLNPSGRGYEQYF.

The chain carries TRBV3-1 (or the pseudogene TRBV3-2) and TRBJ1-1; D is perhaps TRBD1 (5 bases). Germline V gives CDR1 LGHDT, CDR2 YNNKEL (reference sequence). V was pared by 0 bases and J by 5 bases, with 10 bases between. This CDR3 is built from 14 residues. CDR3 sequence: CASSQDGGRTEAFF. CDR3 nucleotide sequence: TGTGCCAGCAGCCAAGATGGGGGGAGGACTGAAGCTTTCTTT.

This chain uses TRBV5-1 with TRBJ1-1, with D uncertain. V lost 4 bases to trimming and J lost 0 bases, with 7 bases between them. The germline gives CDR1 SGHRS, CDR2 YFSETQ. The CDR3 is made up of 13 amino acids. The CDR3 DNA sequence: TGCGCCAGCAGCCAGATGTTGAACACTGAAGCTTTCTTT. Amino acid sequence: CASSQMLNTEAFF.

This chain uses TRBV6-1 with TRBJ1-4, with TRBD1 matching 7 bases. Germline V gene lookup returns CDR1 MNHNS and CDR2 SASEGT. Trimming removed 4 bases from V and 6 bases from J; junction bases left unmatched: 14. The CDR3 spans 17 residues. In DNA, the CDR3 is TGTGCCAGCAGTGGCCGGGACAGCCGAAGGCTGGATGAAAAACTGTTTTTT. This sequence encodes CASSGRDSRRLDEKLFF.

The CDR3 sequence is CASSVSVTNTGELFF. The CDR3 DNA reads TGTGCCAGCAGCGTTTCAGTCACCAACACCGGGGAGCTGTTTTTT. The chain couples TRBV9 to TRBJ2-2; D is ambiguous. The CDR3 spans 15 residues. The ends were cut back, 2 bases at V and 2 bases at J, with 10 bases in the middle. CDR1 and CDR2 from the germline V gene are SGDLS and YYNGEE.